This TCR beta chain is from a study of technical replicates of blood from several donors. CDR3 length: 14 residues. V was pared by 5 bases and J by 0 bases, with 11 bases between. Germline CDR1 reads KGHSH; CDR2 reads LQKENI. TCRdb's copy holds only in-frame clones and misses some; the assay was immunoSEQ multiplex PCR. The sample shows roughly 15,000 clones, about four fifths of them seen only once. Specimen: PBMCs. The J gene is TRBJ2-7, the V gene TRBV18; weak D call: TRBD2 (5 bases). This receptor was obtained from a human donor in good health. CDR3 coding DNA: TGTGCCAGCTCAAGCGGTTTGAGCTCCTACGAGCAGTACTTC. Translated, it gives CASSSGLSSYEQYF.